The present entry profiles one TCR beta chain with its context. Assay: immunoSEQ multiplex PCR; the TCRdb copy retains only in-frame clones and omits some. Of roughly 200,000 clones listed, less than 85% are singletons. The record originates from a study of blood T cell repertoires in COVID-19. Germline values: CDR1 SEHNR, CDR2 FQNEAQ (reference sequence). The CDR3 runs to 12 residues. V lost 11 bases and J lost 8, with 18 bases in between. This receptor was identified in a man in his fifties who had recovered from COVID-19. V is TRBV7-9 and J is TRBJ1-1; D unclear. The sequenced material came from peripheral blood. DNA of the CDR3: TGTGCCGGAAGTACAGACCCCAAAGAAGCTTTCTTT. This gives the protein CAGSTDPKEAFF.